This T cell receptor beta chain was found in a study of cytotoxic CD8 clonotypes in ibrutinib-treated CLL. Study at large: Sequenced samples delivered averages of around 250,000 productive templates and about 90,000 productive rearrangements. Study conclusions and caveats: Sustained-remission patients were sampled at one set of times and progressing patients at different ones.

Profiling relied on immunoSEQ multiplex PCR, and the TCRdb table lists in-frame clones only, not all of them. The sample consists of 75,000 to 90,000 clones, roughly 83% of them appearing once. This clone was detected only once. What it binds is not known. Per germline, CDR1 SGHNT and CDR2 YENEEA. The CDR3 is 16 amino acids. With 2 bases clipped from V and 4 bases from J, the junction kept 6 bases outside the gene matches. The specimen was PBMCs, collected after 24 months of ibrutinib treatment. The V call is TRBV11-3, the J call TRBJ2-3; 10 bases map to TRBD1. This clonotype was obtained from a human donor with chronic lymphocytic leukemia. The CDR3: CASSLSPGQGSDTQYF. The CDR3 DNA sequence: TGTGCCAGCAGCTTAAGCCCGGGACAGGGGTCAGATACGCAGTATTTT.